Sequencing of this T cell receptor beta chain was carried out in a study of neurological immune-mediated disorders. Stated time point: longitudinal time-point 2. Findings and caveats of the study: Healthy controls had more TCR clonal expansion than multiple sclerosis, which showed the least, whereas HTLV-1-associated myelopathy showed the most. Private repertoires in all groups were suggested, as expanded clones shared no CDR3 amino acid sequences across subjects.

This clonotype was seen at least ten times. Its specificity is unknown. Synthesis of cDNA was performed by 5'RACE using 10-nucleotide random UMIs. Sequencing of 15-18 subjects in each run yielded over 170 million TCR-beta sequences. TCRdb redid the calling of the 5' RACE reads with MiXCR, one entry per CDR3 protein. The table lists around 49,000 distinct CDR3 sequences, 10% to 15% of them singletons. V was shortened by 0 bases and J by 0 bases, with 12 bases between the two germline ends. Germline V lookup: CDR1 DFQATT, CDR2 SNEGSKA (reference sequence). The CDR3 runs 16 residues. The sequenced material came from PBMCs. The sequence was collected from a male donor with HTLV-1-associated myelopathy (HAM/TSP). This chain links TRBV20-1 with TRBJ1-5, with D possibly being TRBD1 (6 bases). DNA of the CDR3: TGCAGTGCTAGAGATCGACGGGGGCCTAGCAATCAGCCCCAGCATTTT. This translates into CSARDRRGPSNQPQHF.